The present T cell receptor beta chain was sequenced within a study of OX40 agonist ivuxolimab in advanced cancers. In the study overall: The dose-escalation cohort had hepatocellular carcinoma, melanoma, renal cell or head and neck cancer.

Sequencing used immunoSEQ multiplex PCR; TCRdb keeps in-frame clones, though not all of them. This table has 45,000 to 60,000 clones, roughly 90% appearing once. V dropped 4 bases and J dropped 6 bases, with 15 bases sitting between them. This CDR3 contains 14 residues. The germline CDR1 and CDR2 sequences are SGHDT and YYEEEE. This chain connects TRBV5-6 to TRBJ2-3; either TRBD1 or TRBD2 may supply D (5 bases each). The TCR originated in an adult with an advanced solid tumor such as melanoma, head and neck, liver or kidney cancer. This specimen was CD4+ or CD8+ T cells sorted from blood, taken in a trial of the OX40 agonist ivuxolimab. The DNA for the CDR3 is TGTGCCAGCAGCCGGGACCCCATGGGTGATACGCAGTATTTT. Encoded protein: CASSRDPMGDTQYF.